This T cell receptor (beta chain) is drawn from a study of T cells in Graves' hyperthyroidism and ophthalmopathy. Study observations and caveats: A model of 13 V-J pairs discriminated ophthalmopathy from stable hyperthyroidism.

This CDR3 comprises 14 residues. Trimming stripped 0 bases from V and 3 bases from J, with 12 bases between. Looked up from germline, CDR1 is DFQATT and CDR2 is SNEGSKA (reference sequence). Fresh 10 ml peripheral blood yielded PBMCs. Amplification targeted TCR beta CDR3 regions from RNA transcripts. The primer set for the first-round RT-PCR of the TCR CDR3 was HTBI. Each CDR3 protein is one row after TCRdb ran MiXCR on the multiplex PCR reads. The table includes under 400,000 distinct CDR3 sequences, approximately 25% detected once. On this clonotype itself: Its antigen is unidentified.

This TCR was recovered from a man between 50 and 59 years old with Graves' hyperthyroidism. Sequencing used blood. V gene TRBV20-1 combines with J gene TRBJ2-7, with D possibly matching TRBD1 (5 bases). CDR3 sequence (DNA): TGCAGTGCTAGAGATCTAAGGGGCGACTACGAGCAGTACTTC. Translated, it gives CSARDLRGDYEQYF.